A selection of T cell receptor beta chains follows, all from one sample in a study of Graves' ophthalmopathy and Graves' hyperthyroidism. Each CDR3 protein gets one entry after TCRdb re-called the multiplex PCR reads with MiXCR. The data contain 500,000 to 700,000 distinct CDR3 sequences, 20% to 25% of them singletons. The specimen sequenced was peripheral blood. Receptor source: a woman in her late teens or twenties with stable Graves' hyperthyroidism. Some clones in this sample may be carry-over from other donors' samples. CDR3s include the opening cysteine and the closing phenylalanine or tryptophan. The D gene is left open where the match is weak. Where a row states a size, it is once, few, many or the class of an expanded clone; other rows omit it.

j_gene | d_gene | v_gene | len | abundance | CDR3aa | CDR3nt
TRBJ2-2 | TRBD1 | TRBV12-3/TRBV12-4 | 17 | NA | CASSLIALGQRNGELFF | TGTGCCAGCAGTTTGATCGCCCTGGGACAGAGGAACGGGGAGCTGTTTTTT
TRBJ1-2 | TRBD1 | TRBV13 | 15 | NA | CASSLLGTVAYGYTF | TGTGCCAGCAGCTTACTCGGGACAGTCGCGTATGGCTACACCTTC
TRBJ1-5 | NA | TRBV2 | 14 | many | CASSEVGQNQPQHF | TGTGCCAGCAGTGAAGTAGGTCAAAATCAGCCCCAGCATTTT
TRBJ1-1 | NA | TRBV6-1 | 15 | many | CASSESADWNTEAFF | TGTGCCAGCAGTGAATCGGCTGATTGGAACACTGAAGCTTTCTTT
TRBJ1-1 | NA | TRBV19 | 14 | many | CASTDSNMNTEAFF | TGTGCCAGTACGGACAGTAACATGAACACTGAAGCTTTCTTT
TRBJ2-7 | NA | TRBV4-1 | 14 | NA | CASSQGGALTEQYF | TGCGCCAGCAGCCAAGGCGGGGCGCTTACCGAGCAGTACTTC
TRBJ2-5 | TRBD2 | TRBV13 | 15 | many | CASSPGLAGEVTQYF | TGTGCCAGCAGCCCCGGACTAGCGGGAGAGGTGACCCAGTACTTC
TRBJ1-5 | NA | TRBV20-1 | 16 | many | CSASSLGGNSNQPQHF | TGCAGTGCTTCTAGTTTGGGCGGAAATAGCAATCAGCCCCAGCATTTT
TRBJ1-1 | NA | TRBV19 | 13 | many | CASSSGPFREAFF | TGTGCCAGTAGTTCGGGGCCTTTCAGAGAAGCTTTCTTT
TRBJ2-7 | TRBD1 | TRBV12-3/TRBV12-4 | 15 | many | CASRVSGTGVYEQYF | TGTGCCAGCAGAGTTTCCGGGACAGGGGTCTACGAGCAGTACTTC
TRBJ2-7 | NA | TRBV5-1 | 13 | many | CASRLDISYEQYF | TGCGCCAGCAGGTTGGATATAAGCTACGAGCAGTACTTC
TRBJ2-5 | NA | TRBV5-6 | 15 | many | CASSLLFQLQETQYF | TGTGCCAGCAGCTTGCTTTTCCAGCTCCAAGAGACCCAGTACTTC
TRBJ2-5 | TRBD2 | TRBV7-2 | 16 | NA | CASSLPGTRGFETQYF | TGTGCCAGCAGCTTACCTGGGACTAGGGGATTCGAGACCCAGTACTTC
TRBJ2-4 | TRBD2 | TRBV5-6 | 19 | many | CASSPLGTSGRRAKNIQYF | TGTGCCAGCAGCCCCCTGGGAACTAGCGGGAGAAGGGCCAAAAACATTCAGTACTTC
TRBJ2-3 | TRBD2 | TRBV20-1 | 13 | NA | CSAHSGGTDTQYF | TGCAGTGCTCACAGCGGGGGAACAGATACGCAGTATTTT
TRBJ2-7 | TRBD1 | TRBV28 | 14 | NA | CASSRQGLNYEQYF | TGTGCCAGCAGTCGACAGGGTCTCAACTACGAGCAGTACTTC
TRBJ2-5 | NA | TRBV28 | 14 | NA | CASSLSGAKETQYF | TGTGCCAGCAGTTTATCCGGGGCCAAAGAGACCCAGTACTTC
TRBJ2-7 | NA | TRBV20-1 | 10 | few | CSAEVGEQYF | TGCAGTGCTGAAGTTGGCGAGCAGTACTTC
TRBJ1-2 | NA | TRBV4-1 | 14 | many | CASSQQGRGGGYTF | TGCGCCAGCAGCCAACAAGGACGGGGAGGGGGCTACACCTTC
TRBJ1-5 | NA | TRBV6-5 | 17 | many | CASSYFARGNSNQPQHF | TGTGCCAGCAGTTACTTCGCTCGGGGCAATAGCAATCAGCCCCAGCATTTT
TRBJ2-2 | NA | TRBV19 | 15 | few | CAISMGGLDTGELFF | TGTGCCATCTCGATGGGGGGCCTCGACACCGGGGAGCTGTTTTTT
TRBJ2-2 | NA | TRBV14 | 15 | many | CASSHRHENTGELFF | TGTGCCAGCAGCCACCGACATGAGAACACCGGGGAGCTGTTTTTT
TRBJ2-7 | TRBD2 | TRBV3-1 | 17 | NA | CASSLGLAGRRTGEQYF | TGTGCCAGCAGCTTGGGACTAGCGGGGCGCCGGACGGGAGAGCAGTACTTC
TRBJ1-1 | NA | TRBV18 | 12 | NA | CASSLDQTEAFF | TGTGCCAGCTCATTAGACCAAACTGAAGCTTTCTTT
TRBJ2-7 | TRBD1 | TRBV27 | 16 | many | CASSPQGQGVSYEQYF | TGTGCCAGCAGTCCCCAGGGACAGGGGGTGTCCTACGAGCAGTACTTC
TRBJ2-2 | TRBD1 | TRBV3-1 | 16 | once | CASSQSKAGGHGELFF | TGTGCCAGCAGCCAAAGCAAAGCAGGGGGCCACGGGGAGCTGTTTTTT
TRBJ1-3 | NA | TRBV12-3/TRBV12-4 | 15 | NA | CASSPGPRSGNTIYF | TGTGCCAGCAGTCCCGGGCCGCGCTCTGGAAACACCATATATTTT
TRBJ2-5 | TRBD2 | TRBV29-1 | 13 | many | CSVEVTGGETQYF | TGCAGCGTTGAAGTTACGGGGGGGGAGACCCAGTACTTC
TRBJ1-1 | NA | TRBV6-5 | 15 | many | CASSYSMAGRTEAFF | TGTGCCAGCAGTTACTCGATGGCAGGGAGGACTGAAGCTTTCTTT
TRBJ2-5 | NA | TRBV6-5 | 16 | many | CASSYSPGQGRKTQYF | TGTGCCAGCAGTTACTCACCCGGGCAGGGTAGGAAGACCCAGTACTTC
TRBJ1-2 | NA | TRBV3-1 | 15 | NA | CASSQVRGANYGYTF | TGTGCCAGCAGCCAAGTGCGGGGCGCGAACTATGGCTACACCTTC
TRBJ2-7 | NA | TRBV6-1 | 11 | NA | CACSEGYEQYF | TGCGCCTGCAGTGAGGGGTACGAGCAGTACTTC
TRBJ2-7 | TRBD1 | TRBV6-1 | 15 | many | CASIKGQGNSDEQYF | TGTGCCAGCATCAAGGGACAGGGGAACAGCGACGAGCAGTACTTC
TRBJ1-1 | NA | TRBV9 | 13 | few | CASSEGLRTEAFF | TGTGCCAGCAGTGAGGGATTGAGGACTGAAGCTTTCTTT
TRBJ1-1 | NA | TRBV12-3/TRBV12-4 | 13 | many | CASRDLPSTEAFF | TGTGCCAGCAGGGACCTCCCGAGCACTGAAGCTTTCTTT
TRBJ1-3 | NA | TRBV6-5 | 17 | many | CASSYSTGQSGGNTIYF | TGTGCCAGCAGTTACTCAACCGGACAGAGCGGGGGGAACACCATATATTTT
TRBJ2-2 | NA | TRBV9 | 15 | NA | CASRAPGANTGELFF | TGTGCCAGCAGGGCGCCGGGGGCCAACACCGGGGAGCTGTTTTTT
TRBJ2-2 | NA | TRBV10-2 | 17 | many | CASSDRGARGYTGELFF | TGCGCCAGCAGTGACCGGGGGGCGCGAGGTTACACCGGGGAGCTGTTTTTT
TRBJ2-5 | TRBD2 | TRBV4-2 | 18 | NA | CASSQEYASGNGRETQYF | TGTGCCAGCAGCCAAGAGTACGCTAGCGGGAACGGGCGAGAGACCCAGTACTTC
TRBJ1-1 | NA | TRBV12-3/TRBV12-4 | 14 | many | CASSLNTGRDEAFF | TGTGCCAGCAGCCTAAACACAGGGCGGGATGAAGCTTTCTTT
TRBJ1-2 | TRBD1 | TRBV29-1 | 13 | NA | CSVAGTGNYGYTF | TGCAGCGTGGCCGGGACAGGGAACTATGGCTACACCTTC